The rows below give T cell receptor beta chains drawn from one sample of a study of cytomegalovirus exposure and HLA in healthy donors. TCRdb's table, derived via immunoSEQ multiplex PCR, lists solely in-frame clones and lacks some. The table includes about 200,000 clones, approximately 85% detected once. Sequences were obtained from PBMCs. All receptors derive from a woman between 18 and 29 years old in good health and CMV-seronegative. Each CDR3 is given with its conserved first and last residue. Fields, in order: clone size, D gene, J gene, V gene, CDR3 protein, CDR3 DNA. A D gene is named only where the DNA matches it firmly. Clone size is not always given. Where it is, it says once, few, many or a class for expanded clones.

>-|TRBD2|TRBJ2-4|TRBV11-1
CASSLASGSANIQYF
TGTGCCAGCAGCTTAGCTAGCGGGAGTGCGAACATTCAGTACTTC
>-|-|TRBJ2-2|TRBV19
CASSIGPVYTGELFF
TGTGCCAGTAGTATAGGCCCGGTCTACACCGGGGAGCTGTTTTTT
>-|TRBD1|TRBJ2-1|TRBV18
CASSPGTGINNEQFF
TGTGCCAGCTCACCCGGGACAGGGATTAACAATGAGCAGTTCTTC
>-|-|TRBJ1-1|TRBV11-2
CASSLDVGAGTEAFF
TGTGCCAGCAGCTTAGATGTGGGGGCTGGGACTGAAGCTTTCTTT
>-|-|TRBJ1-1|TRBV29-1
CSVTWGSGAFF
TGCAGCGTTACCTGGGGCTCGGGAGCTTTCTTT
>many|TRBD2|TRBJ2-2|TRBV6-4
CASRLAGDTGELFF
TGTGCCAGCAGACTAGCGGGAGACACCGGGGAGCTGTTTTTT
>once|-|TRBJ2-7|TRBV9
CASSVGDLTYEQYF
TGTGCCAGCAGCGTAGGGGACTTAACCTACGAGCAGTACTTC
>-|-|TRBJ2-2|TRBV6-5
CASSLTRNTGELFF
TGTGCCAGCAGTTTGACACGGAACACCGGGGAGCTGTTTTTT
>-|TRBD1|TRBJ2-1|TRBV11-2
CASSLGTGPYNEQFF
TGTGCCAGCAGCTTAGGGACAGGGCCCTACAATGAGCAGTTCTTC
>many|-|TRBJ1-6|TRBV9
CASSVASGGHNSPLHF
TGTGCCAGCAGCGTAGCTTCGGGGGGCCATAATTCACCCCTCCACTTT
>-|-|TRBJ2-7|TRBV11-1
CASSLGEAGGRYEQYF
TGTGCCAGCAGCCTAGGGGAGGCCGGGGGGCGATACGAGCAGTACTTC
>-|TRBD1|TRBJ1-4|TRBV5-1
CASSLAGQGNEKLFF
TGCGCCAGCAGCTTGGCAGGACAGGGCAATGAAAAACTGTTTTTT
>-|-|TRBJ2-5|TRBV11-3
CASSRPGETQYF
TGTGCCAGCAGCCGCCCCGGGGAGACCCAGTACTTC
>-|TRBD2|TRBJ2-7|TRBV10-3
CATIRTSGAYEQYF
TGTGCCACGATCAGAACTAGCGGAGCGTACGAGCAGTACTTC
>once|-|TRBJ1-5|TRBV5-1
CASSLRDNNQPQHF
TGCGCCAGCAGCCTCCGGGACAACAATCAGCCCCAGCATTTT
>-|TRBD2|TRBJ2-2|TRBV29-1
CSVLAGGGTGELFF
TGCAGCGTGTTAGCGGGAGGGGGAACCGGGGAGCTGTTTTTT
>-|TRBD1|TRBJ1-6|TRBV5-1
CASSLAKMTGAENSPLHF
TGCGCCAGCAGCCTAGCTAAAATGACAGGGGCGGAGAATTCACCCCTCCACTTT
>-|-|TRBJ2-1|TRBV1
CTSSQDLGTGEQFF
TGCACCAGCAGCCAGGACCTAGGGACAGGTGAGCAGTTCTTC
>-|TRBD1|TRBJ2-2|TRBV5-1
CASSTTGASNSGELFF
TGCGCCAGCAGCACGACAGGGGCGAGTAACTCCGGGGAGCTGTTTTTT
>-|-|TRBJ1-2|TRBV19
CASSIGIGGGYTF
TGTGCCAGTAGTATAGGAATCGGGGGAGGCTACACCTTC
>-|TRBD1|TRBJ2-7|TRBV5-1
CASSHPTGEVYEQYF
TGCGCCAGCAGCCACCCGACAGGGGAAGTGTACGAGCAGTACTTC
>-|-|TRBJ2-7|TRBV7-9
CASSPVGAGTASYEQYF
TGTGCCAGCAGCCCCGTGGGTGCAGGAACCGCATCCTACGAGCAGTACTTC